This T cell receptor (beta chain) was identified in a study of T cell repertoires in cytomegalovirus infection. Whole-study context: Signatures in public TCR beta sequences pointed to both CMV infection and matching HLA type.

The V segment lost 5 bases and the J segment 0 bases; nucleotides outside the gene matches: 3. The CDR3 has 14 residues. Germline V lookup: CDR1 SGHTA, CDR2 FQGTGA. TCRdb ran MiXCR on the reads and lists one entry per CDR3 protein. Here the sample spans roughly 140,000 distinct CDR3 sequences, 23% being singletons. This clonotype was picked up a small number of times. No antigen is known for it. Study-wide points: Based on cumulative public TCR beta family frequency, carriers of CMV plus the relevant HLA were identified.

The sample consisted of PBMCs. The chain couples TRBV7-3 to TRBJ1-1; 7 bases agree with TRBD1. This clonotype was obtained from a human donor in good health (CMV status not recorded). Some clones in this sample may be carry-over from other donors' samples. The CDR3 nucleotides read TGTGCCAGCAGCCCGGGACAGATGAACACTGAAGCTTTCTTT. Translation: CASSPGQMNTEAFF.